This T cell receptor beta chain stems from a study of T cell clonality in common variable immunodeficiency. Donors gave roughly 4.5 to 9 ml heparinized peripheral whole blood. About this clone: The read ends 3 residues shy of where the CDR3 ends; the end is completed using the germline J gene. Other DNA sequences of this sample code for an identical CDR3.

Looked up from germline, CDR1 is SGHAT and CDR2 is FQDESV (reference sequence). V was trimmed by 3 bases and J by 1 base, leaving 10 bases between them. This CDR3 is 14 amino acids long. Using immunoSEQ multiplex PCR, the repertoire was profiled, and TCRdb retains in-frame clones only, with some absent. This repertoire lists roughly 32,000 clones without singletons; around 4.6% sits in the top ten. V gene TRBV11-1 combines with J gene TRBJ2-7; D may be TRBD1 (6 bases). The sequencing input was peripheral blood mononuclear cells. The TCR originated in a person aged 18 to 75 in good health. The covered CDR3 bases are TGTGCCAGCAGCTTCCGGCAGGGGTCCTACGAG. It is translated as CASSFRQGSYE. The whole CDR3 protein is CASSFRQGSYEQYF.